The 25 T cell receptor beta chains given below trace back to one sample, sequenced in a study of T cells after yellow fever vaccination. TCRdb ran MiXCR on the 5' RACE reads and lists one entry per CDR3 protein. The data hold around 550,000 distinct CDR3 sequences, with over 15% observed a single time. The sample was PBMCs, taken 15 days after the yellow fever booster vaccination. The receptor source for this set is a young man who received the YFV17D yellow fever vaccine.

This chain links TRBV5-5 with TRBJ1-5; D gene uncertain. This CDR3 has 14 amino acids. CDR1 SGHKS and CDR2 YYEKEE come from the germline V gene (reference sequence). The V gene lost 4 bases and the J gene lost 4 bases, with 12 bases spanning the gap. The CDR3 protein is CASSTNPQNQPQHF. The CDR3 DNA follows: TGTGCCAGCAGCACCAATCCACAGAATCAGCCCCAGCATTTT.

V gene TRBV15 combines with J gene TRBJ2-1; D is possibly TRBD2 (5 bases). The CDR3 has 13 residues. The germline V gene has CDR1 LNHNV and CDR2 YYDKDF (reference sequence). V lost 5 bases and J 2 bases, leaving 7 bases between the germline ends. CDR3 nucleotide sequence: TGTGCCACCAGCGTCGGGACCTACAATGAGCAGTTCTTC. Amino acid sequence: CATSVGTYNEQFF.

Only one count was recorded for this clonotype. The chain recombines TRBV7-2 with TRBJ2-3; tentatively, D is TRBD1 (5 bases). The V gene's germline CDR1 is SGHTA and CDR2 FQGNSA. The CDR3 sequence is 16 residues long. Trimming took 1 base from V and 0 from J, leaving 11 bases between them. The CDR3 DNA reads as TGTGCCAGCAGCTTAGGCCACCAGGGCAGCACAGATACGCAGTATTTT. Translation: CASSLGHQGSTDTQYF.

This clonotype has only a few counts. The CDR3 is CASSWGPGESYEQYF. Written as DNA, the CDR3 is TGTGCCAGCAGCTGGGGACCCGGCGAGTCCTACGAGCAGTACTTC. V usage is TRBV7-2 and J usage is TRBJ2-7, with D perhaps being TRBD1 or TRBD2 (5 bases each). The ends were cut back, 4 bases at V and 1 base at J, with 14 bases in the middle. Germline lookup yields CDR1 SGHTA and CDR2 FQGNSA. This CDR3 contains 15 residues.

This clonotype was observed a few times. The V call is TRBV20-1, the J call TRBJ2-4; 7 nucleotides match TRBD1. Germline CDR1 is DFQATT and CDR2 is SNEGSKA (reference sequence). V was pared by 5 bases and J by 2 bases, with 3 bases of the junction left unmatched. The CDR3 runs 13 residues. CDR3 loop: CSALQGSKNIQYF. The DNA of the CDR3 is TGCAGTGCTTTACAGGGGTCCAAAAACATTCAGTACTTC.

There are a few counts of this clonotype. The chain employs TRBV6-5 and TRBJ1-4; D perhaps matches TRBD1 (5 bases). From germline, CDR1 is MNHEY and CDR2 SVGAGI. This CDR3 has 15 residues. V gave up 0 bases and J gave up 8 bases, with 13 bases separating them. The CDR3 sequence is CASSYSFGAHEKLFF. CDR3 nucleotides: TGTGCCAGCAGTTACTCATTCGGGGCGCACGAAAAACTGTTTTTT.

This clonotype was counted a few times. The chain combines TRBV29-1 with TRBJ2-6; D might be TRBD2 (6 bases). The germline gives CDR1 SQVTM, CDR2 ANQGSEA. This CDR3 spans 19 amino acids. Between the trimmed V and J ends, which lost 0 bases and 0 bases, there was a span of 18 bases. CDR3 DNA sequence: TGCAGCGTTGAAGAGGGGTGGAGGGGCTTCCTCTCTGGGGCCAACGTCCTGACTTTC. Translation: CSVEEGWRGFLSGANVLTF.

The chain employs TRBV29-1 and TRBJ1-5; D may be TRBD1 (6 bases). The CDR3 covers 18 residues. V lost 6 bases and J lost 1, with 25 bases in between. Germline V gene sequence: CDR1 SQVTM, CDR2 ANQGSEA. The CDR3 sequence is CSVERDNACPRSNQPQHF. CDR3 nucleotides: TGCAGCGTAGAGAGGGACAACGCCTGCCCTAGGAGCAATCAGCCCCAGCATTTT.

This clonotype was observed a few times. The chain links TRBV7-9 to TRBJ1-5; the D gene is possibly TRBD1 (6 bases). Trimming pared 4 bases from V and 4 bases from J, leaving 11 bases between. This CDR3 comprises 14 residues. CDR1 is SEHNR, CDR2 FQNEAQ, per germline (reference sequence). Written as DNA, the CDR3 is TGTGCCAGCAGCTCAAAAGGGGGGAATCAGCCCCAGCATTTT. Amino acids: CASSSKGGNQPQHF.

V gene TRBV7-9 combines with J gene TRBJ1-4; D might be TRBD1 (5 bases). This CDR3 is 13 amino acids long. V was cut by 6 bases and J by 4 bases, with 9 bases left in between. Germline loops: CDR1 SEHNR, CDR2 FQNEAQ (reference sequence). The chain's CDR3 is CASSRGSNEKLFF. CDR3 bases: TGTGCCAGCAGTCGGGGGAGTAATGAAAAACTGTTTTTT.

The chain employs TRBV20-1 and TRBJ2-3, with TRBD2 matching over 7 bases. Looked up from germline, CDR1 is DFQATT and CDR2 is SNEGSKA (reference sequence). The CDR3 has 15 amino acids. The V segment lost 3 bases and the J segment 7 bases; nucleotides outside the gene matches: 13. The CDR3 loop is CSARLIDGRTNTQYF. CDR3 coding DNA: TGCAGTGCTAGGCTGATCGACGGGAGGACGAATACGCAGTATTTT.

The rearrangement joins TRBV20-1 to TRBJ2-3; 8 nucleotides agree with TRBD2. J lost 4 bases, V lost 3 bases, and 15 bases had no gene match. This CDR3 has 17 amino acids. CDR1 is DFQATT, CDR2 SNEGSKA, per germline (reference sequence). The CDR3 sequence is CSASRPGLGSFADTQYF. CDR3 DNA: TGCAGTGCTAGCAGACCGGGACTAGGTTCTTTCGCAGATACGCAGTATTTT.

The chain joins TRBV7-9 to TRBJ2-3; D unresolved. CDR1 and CDR2 from the germline V gene are SEHNR and FQNEAQ (reference sequence). This CDR3 contains 15 residues. V shed 4 bases and J shed 2 bases, with 13 bases lying between them. The CDR3 protein is CASSSPRPTTDTQYF. CDR3 DNA: TGTGCCAGCAGCTCCCCGCGCCCAACCACAGATACGCAGTATTTT.

The CDR3 sequence: CASSSYWGARTQETQYF. The CDR3 DNA reads TGTGCCAGCAGTTCTTACTGGGGAGCCCGCACTCAAGAGACCCAGTACTTC. V gene TRBV6-5 combines with J gene TRBJ2-5; D possibly corresponds to TRBD2 (5 bases). V lost 4 bases, J lost 2 bases, and 20 bases lay in between. The germline V gene encodes CDR1 MNHEY and CDR2 SVGAGI. This CDR3 spans 17 amino acids.

This clonotype was recorded a few times. This sequence joins TRBV10-3 and TRBJ2-1; D is possibly TRBD2 (6 bases). From germline, CDR1 is ENHRY and CDR2 SYGVKD. The CDR3 is 12 residues long. Trimming stripped 8 bases from V and 6 bases from J, with 11 bases between. The CDR3 loop is CAIGGTGNEQFF. CDR3 sequence (DNA): TGTGCCATCGGAGGGACGGGCAATGAGCAGTTCTTC.

This clonotype was found a few times. The chain combines TRBV14 with TRBJ2-1; D uncertain. Germline V gene data show CDR1 as SGHDN and CDR2 as FVKESK. The CDR3 totals 16 residues. The V gene lost 4 bases and the J gene lost 9 bases, with 22 bases spanning the gap. The CDR3 region is CASSRSVVPNLGEQFF. The CDR3 nucleotides read TGTGCCAGCAGCCGTTCCGTCGTCCCCAATCTGGGTGAGCAGTTCTTC.

Comment on this clonotype: One junction end does not reproduce the germline sequence, and a read error may be involved. The rearrangement joins TRBV6-5 to TRBJ1-1, with D uncertain. The CDR3 length is 14 residues. Germline-derived CDR1 and CDR2 are MNHEY and SVGAGI. The DNA for the CDR3 is TGTGCCAGCAGTTGGGGTAGAAAGAACCCTGAAGCTTTCTTT. It translates to CASSWGRKNPEAFF.

This clonotype appeared a few times. The V call is TRBV7-2, the J call TRBJ2-1; D is ambiguous. The CDR3 consists of 13 residues. Germline V CDR1 and CDR2: SGHTA, FQGNSA. The V gene lost 1 base and the J gene lost 9 bases, with 10 bases spanning the gap. DNA of the CDR3: TGTGCCAGCAGCTTAGGAAGGGTTGGTGAGCAGTTCTTC. Translating it yields CASSLGRVGEQFF.

The V call is TRBV4-3, the J call TRBJ2-3; 11 bases agree with TRBD2. Trimming at V came to 2 bases and at J to 1 base, leaving 2 bases not matched to a gene. The length of the CDR3 is 16 residues. CDR1 and CDR2 (germline): LGHNA, YSLEER. CDR3 protein: CASSQLLAGGTDTQYF. CDR3 nucleotide sequence: TGCGCCAGCAGCCAATTACTAGCGGGGGGCACAGATACGCAGTATTTT.

In this sample, this clonotype turned up once. The chain uses TRBV6-4 and TRBJ2-7; D not resolved. V was trimmed by 4 bases and J by 2 bases, leaving 12 bases between them. This CDR3 contains 14 residues. The germline CDR1 and CDR2 sequences are MRHNA and SNTAGT. The CDR3 loop is CASSVDVQTYEQYF. DNA for the CDR3: TGTGCCAGCAGTGTGGACGTACAGACCTACGAGCAGTACTTC.

This clonotype has only a few counts. This rearrangement joins TRBV12-3 or TRBV12-4 to TRBJ2-7; D possibly matches TRBD1 or TRBD2 (5 bases each). The CDR3 runs to 14 residues. V was cut by 2 bases and J by 4 bases, with 12 bases left in between. CDR3 loop: CASSLTGARYEQYF. The CDR3, as DNA: TGTGCCAGCAGTTTAACCGGGGCCCGTTACGAGCAGTACTTC.

The chain carries TRBV5-1 and TRBJ1-2; TRBD1 might be the D (5 bases). V dropped 1 base and J dropped 5 bases, with 12 bases sitting between them. Germline loops: CDR1 SGHRS, CDR2 YFSETQ. The CDR3 length is 14 residues. This chain's CDR3 is CASSLPGTRYGYTF. CDR3 DNA: TGCGCCAGCAGCTTGCCGGGGACGAGGTATGGCTACACCTTC.

This sequence joins TRBV27 and TRBJ1-1; D unclear. Trimming pared 5 bases from V and 11 bases from J, leaving 12 bases between. The germline gives CDR1 MNHEY, CDR2 SMNVEV (reference sequence). The CDR3 spans 11 residues. CDR3 DNA: TGTGCCAGCAGTGGGCCGGCTGGGGCTTTCTTT. Protein sequence: CASSGPAGAFF.

This clonotype was counted once. The chain combines TRBV3-1 with TRBJ2-3; D perhaps matches TRBD2 (5 bases). This CDR3 contains 14 residues. The germline V gene encodes CDR1 LGHDT and CDR2 YNNKEL (reference sequence). The V gene lost 4 bases and the J gene lost 8 bases, with 16 bases spanning the gap. The DNA for the CDR3 is TGTGCCAGCAGCCCCCTGGCGGGTACGGCTACGCAGTATTTT. Its protein is CASSPLAGTATQYF.

The chain combines TRBV5-5 with TRBJ2-5; perhaps TRBD2 as D (6 bases). V dropped 7 bases and J dropped 0 bases, with 10 bases sitting between them. Germline CDR1 reads SGHKS; CDR2 reads YYEKEE (reference sequence). There are 13 residues in the CDR3. DNA for the CDR3: TGTGCCAGCGACCGGGACTACCAAGAGACCCAGTACTTC. Translating it yields CASDRDYQETQYF.